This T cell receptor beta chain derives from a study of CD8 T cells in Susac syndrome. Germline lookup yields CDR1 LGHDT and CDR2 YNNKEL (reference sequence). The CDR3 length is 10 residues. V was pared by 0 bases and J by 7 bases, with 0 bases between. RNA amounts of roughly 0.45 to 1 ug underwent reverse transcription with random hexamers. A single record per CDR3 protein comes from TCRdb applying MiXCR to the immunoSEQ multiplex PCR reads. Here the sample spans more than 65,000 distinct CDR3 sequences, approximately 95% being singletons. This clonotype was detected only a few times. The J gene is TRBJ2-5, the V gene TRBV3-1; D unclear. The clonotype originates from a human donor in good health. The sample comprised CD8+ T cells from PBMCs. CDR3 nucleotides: TGTGCCAGCAGCCAAGAGACCCAGTACTTC. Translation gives CASSQETQYF.